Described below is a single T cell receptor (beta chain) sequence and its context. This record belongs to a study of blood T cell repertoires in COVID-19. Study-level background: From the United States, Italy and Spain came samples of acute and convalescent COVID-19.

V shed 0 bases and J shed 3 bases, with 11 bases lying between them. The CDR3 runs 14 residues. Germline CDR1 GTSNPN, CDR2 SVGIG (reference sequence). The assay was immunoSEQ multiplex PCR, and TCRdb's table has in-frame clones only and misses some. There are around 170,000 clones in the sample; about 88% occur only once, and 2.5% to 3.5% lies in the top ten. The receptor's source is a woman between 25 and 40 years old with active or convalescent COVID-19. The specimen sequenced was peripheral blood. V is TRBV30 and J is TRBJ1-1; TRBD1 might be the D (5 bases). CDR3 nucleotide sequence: TGTGCCTGGAGTGTACCGGGCAGGGACACTGAAGCTTTCTTT. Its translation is CAWSVPGRDTEAFF.